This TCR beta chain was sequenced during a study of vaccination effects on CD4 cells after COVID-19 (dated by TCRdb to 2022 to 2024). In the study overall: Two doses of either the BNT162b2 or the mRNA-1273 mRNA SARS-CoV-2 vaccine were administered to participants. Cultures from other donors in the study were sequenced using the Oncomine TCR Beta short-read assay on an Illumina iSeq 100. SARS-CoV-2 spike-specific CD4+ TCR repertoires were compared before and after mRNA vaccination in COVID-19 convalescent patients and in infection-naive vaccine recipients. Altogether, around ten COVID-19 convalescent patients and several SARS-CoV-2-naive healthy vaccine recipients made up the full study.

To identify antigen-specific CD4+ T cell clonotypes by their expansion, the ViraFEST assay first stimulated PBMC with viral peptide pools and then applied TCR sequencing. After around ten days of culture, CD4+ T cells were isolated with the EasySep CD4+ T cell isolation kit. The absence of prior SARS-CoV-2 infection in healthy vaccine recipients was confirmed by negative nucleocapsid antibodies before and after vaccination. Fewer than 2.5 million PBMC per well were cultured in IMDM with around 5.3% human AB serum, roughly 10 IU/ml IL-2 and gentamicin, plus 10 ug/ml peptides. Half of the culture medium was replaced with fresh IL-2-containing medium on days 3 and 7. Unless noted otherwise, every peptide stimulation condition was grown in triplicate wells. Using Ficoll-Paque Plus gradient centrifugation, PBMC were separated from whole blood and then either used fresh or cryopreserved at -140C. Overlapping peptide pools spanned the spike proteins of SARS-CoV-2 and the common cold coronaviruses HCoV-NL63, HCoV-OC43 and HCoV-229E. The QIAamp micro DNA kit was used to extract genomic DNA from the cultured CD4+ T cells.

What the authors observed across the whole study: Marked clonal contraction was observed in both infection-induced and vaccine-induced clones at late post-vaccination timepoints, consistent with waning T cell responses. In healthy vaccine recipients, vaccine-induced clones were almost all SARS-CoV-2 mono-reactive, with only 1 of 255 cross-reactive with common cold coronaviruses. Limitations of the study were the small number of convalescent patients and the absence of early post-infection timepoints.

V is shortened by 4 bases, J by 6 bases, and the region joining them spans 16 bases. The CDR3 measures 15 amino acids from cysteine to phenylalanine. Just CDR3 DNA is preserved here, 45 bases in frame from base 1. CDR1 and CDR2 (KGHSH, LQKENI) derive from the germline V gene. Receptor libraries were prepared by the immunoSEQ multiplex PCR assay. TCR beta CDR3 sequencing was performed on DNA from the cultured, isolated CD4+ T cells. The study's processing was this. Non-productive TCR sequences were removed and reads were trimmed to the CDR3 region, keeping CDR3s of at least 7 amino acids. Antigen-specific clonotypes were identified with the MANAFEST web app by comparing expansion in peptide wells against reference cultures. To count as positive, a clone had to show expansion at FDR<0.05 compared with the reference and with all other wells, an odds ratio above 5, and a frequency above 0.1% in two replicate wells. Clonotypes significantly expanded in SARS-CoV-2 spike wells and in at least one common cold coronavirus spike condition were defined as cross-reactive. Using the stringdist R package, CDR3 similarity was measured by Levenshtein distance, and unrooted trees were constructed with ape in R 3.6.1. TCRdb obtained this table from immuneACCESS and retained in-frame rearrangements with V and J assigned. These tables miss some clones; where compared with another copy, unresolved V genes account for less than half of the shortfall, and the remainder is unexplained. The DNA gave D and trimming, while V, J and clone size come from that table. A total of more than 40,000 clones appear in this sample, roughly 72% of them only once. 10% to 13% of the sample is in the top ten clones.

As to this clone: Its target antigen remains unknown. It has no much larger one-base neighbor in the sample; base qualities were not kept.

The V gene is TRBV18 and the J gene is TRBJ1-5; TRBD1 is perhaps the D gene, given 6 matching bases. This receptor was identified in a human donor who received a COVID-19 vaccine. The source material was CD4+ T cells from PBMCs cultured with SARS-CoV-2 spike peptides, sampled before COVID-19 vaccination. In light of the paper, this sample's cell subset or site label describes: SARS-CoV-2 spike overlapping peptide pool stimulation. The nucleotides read TGTGCCAGCTCACTCGAAACAGGGTTGGGTCAGCCCCAGCATTTT. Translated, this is CASSLETGLGQPQHF.